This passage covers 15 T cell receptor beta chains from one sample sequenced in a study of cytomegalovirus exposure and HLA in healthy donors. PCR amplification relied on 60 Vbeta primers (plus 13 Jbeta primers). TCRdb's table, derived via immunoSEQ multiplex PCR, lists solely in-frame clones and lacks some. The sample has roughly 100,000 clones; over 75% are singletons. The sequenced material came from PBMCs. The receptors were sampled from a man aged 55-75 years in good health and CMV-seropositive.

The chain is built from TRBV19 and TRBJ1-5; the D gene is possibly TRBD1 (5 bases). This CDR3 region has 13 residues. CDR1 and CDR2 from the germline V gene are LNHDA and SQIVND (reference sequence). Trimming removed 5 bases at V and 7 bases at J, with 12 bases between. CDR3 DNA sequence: TGTGCCAGTAGTGACCAGGGATGGCAGCCCCAGCATTTT. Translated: CASSDQGWQPQHF.

The CDR3, as DNA: TGCGCCAGCAGCTTGGAAGCGATCGGCGGGGGGGCAGCCCACGAGCAGTACTTC. As protein: CASSLEAIGGGAAHEQYF. The rearrangement joins TRBV5-1 to TRBJ2-7; 9 bases are a match to TRBD2. Trimming removed 0 bases from V and 5 bases from J; junction bases left unmatched: 15. Germline values: CDR1 SGHRS, CDR2 YFSETQ. This CDR3 is 18 amino acids long.

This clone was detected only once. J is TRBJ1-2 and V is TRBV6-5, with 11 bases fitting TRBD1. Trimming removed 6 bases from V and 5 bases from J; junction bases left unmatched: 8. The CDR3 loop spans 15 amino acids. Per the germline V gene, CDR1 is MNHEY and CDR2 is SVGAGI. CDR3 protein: CASRGTGGNLYGYTF. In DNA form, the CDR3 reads TGTGCCAGCAGAGGGACAGGGGGAAACCTTTATGGCTACACCTTC.

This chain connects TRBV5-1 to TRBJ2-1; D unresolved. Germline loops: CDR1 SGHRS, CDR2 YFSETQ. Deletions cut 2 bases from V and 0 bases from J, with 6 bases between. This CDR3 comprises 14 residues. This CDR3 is CASSLEVSYNEQFF. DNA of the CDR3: TGCGCCAGCAGCTTAGAGGTCTCCTACAATGAGCAGTTCTTC.

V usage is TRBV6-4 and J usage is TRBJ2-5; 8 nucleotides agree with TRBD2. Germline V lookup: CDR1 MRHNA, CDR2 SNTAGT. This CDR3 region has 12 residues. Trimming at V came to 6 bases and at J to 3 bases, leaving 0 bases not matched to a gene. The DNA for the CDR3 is TGTGCCAGCAGGGGACTAGAAGAGACCCAGTACTTC. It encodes CASRGLEETQYF.

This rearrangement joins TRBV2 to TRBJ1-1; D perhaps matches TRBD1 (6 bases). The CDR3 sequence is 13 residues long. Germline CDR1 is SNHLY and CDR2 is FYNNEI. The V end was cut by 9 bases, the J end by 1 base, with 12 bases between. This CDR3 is CASVRGANTEAFF. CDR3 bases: TGTGCCAGTGTCAGGGGTGCGAACACTGAAGCTTTCTTT.

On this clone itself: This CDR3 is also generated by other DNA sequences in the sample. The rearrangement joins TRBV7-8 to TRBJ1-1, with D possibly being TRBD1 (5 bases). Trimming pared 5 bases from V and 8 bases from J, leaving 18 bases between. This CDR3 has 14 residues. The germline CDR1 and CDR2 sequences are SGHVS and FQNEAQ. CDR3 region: CASSLPQGRTEAFF. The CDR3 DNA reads TGTGCCAGCAGCCTCCCTCAGGGTAGGACAGAAGCTTTCTTT. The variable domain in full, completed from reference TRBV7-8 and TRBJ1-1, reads GAGVSQSPRYKVAKRGQDVALRCDPISGHVSLFWYQQALGQGPEFLTYFQNEAQLDKSGLPSDRFFAERPEGSVSTLKIQRTQQEDSAVYLCASSLPQGRTEAFFGQGTRLTVV.

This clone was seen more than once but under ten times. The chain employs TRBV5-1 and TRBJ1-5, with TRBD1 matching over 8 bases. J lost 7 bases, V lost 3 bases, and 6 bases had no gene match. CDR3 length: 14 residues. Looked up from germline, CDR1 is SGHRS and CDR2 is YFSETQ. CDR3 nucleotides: TGCGCCAGCAGCTCTCCAGGGGGCGGGCAGCCCCAGCATTTT. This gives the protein CASSSPGGGQPQHF.

The CDR3 loop is CASSSRNTGELFF. CDR3 bases: TGTGCCAGCAGTTCCAGGAACACCGGGGAGCTGTTTTTT. This chain uses TRBV6-5 with TRBJ2-2; no clear D gene. In germline, CDR1 is MNHEY, CDR2 SVGAGI. V shed 4 bases and J shed 1 base, with 4 bases lying between them. The CDR3 is made up of 13 amino acids.

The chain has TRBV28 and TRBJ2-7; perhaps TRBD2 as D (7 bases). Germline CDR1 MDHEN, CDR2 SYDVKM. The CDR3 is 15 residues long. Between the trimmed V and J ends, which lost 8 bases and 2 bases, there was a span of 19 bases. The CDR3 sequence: CASRIGGRRTYEQYF. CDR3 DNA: TGTGCCAGCCGAATCGGGGGGCGGAGGACCTACGAGCAGTACTTC. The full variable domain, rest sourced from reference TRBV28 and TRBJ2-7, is DVKVTQSSRYLVKRTGEKVFLECVQDMDHENMFWYRQDPGLGLRLIYFSYDVKMKEKGDIPEGYSVSREKKERFSLILESASTNQTSMYLCASRIGGRRTYEQYFGPGTRLTVT.

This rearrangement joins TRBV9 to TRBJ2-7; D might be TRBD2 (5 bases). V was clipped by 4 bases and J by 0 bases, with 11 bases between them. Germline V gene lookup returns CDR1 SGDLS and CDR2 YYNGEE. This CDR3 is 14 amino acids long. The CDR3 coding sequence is TGTGCCAGCAGCCCAGGACTGACCTCCTACGAGCAGTACTTC. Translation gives CASSPGLTSYEQYF.

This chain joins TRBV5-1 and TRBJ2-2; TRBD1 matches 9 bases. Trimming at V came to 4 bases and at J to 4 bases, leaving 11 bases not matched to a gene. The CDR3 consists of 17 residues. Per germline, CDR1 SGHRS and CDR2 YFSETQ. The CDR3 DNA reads TGCGCCAGCAGCCCCGGGACAGGGATTGGGGGCACCGGGGAGCTGTTTTTT. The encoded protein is CASSPGTGIGGTGELFF.

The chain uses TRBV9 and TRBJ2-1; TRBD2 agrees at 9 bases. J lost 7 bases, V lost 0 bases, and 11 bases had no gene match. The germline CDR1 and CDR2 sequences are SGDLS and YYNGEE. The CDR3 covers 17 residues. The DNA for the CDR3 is TGTGCCAGCAGCGTAGGGGCGGGGGGGCCAGGTAGGAATGAGCAGTTCTTC. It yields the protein CASSVGAGGPGRNEQFF.

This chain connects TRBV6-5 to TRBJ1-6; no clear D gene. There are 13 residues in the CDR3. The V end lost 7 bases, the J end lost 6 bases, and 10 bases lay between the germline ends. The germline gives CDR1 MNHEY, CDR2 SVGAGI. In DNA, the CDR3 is TGTGCCAGCATCCAACAGACTAATTCACCCCTCCACTTT. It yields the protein CASIQQTNSPLHF.

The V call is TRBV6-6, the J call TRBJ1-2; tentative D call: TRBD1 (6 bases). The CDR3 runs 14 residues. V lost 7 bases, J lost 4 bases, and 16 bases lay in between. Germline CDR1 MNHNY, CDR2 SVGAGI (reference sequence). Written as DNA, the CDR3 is TGTGCCAGCACCCCCGGGACACTTTCCTATGGCTACACCTTC. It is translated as CASTPGTLSYGYTF.